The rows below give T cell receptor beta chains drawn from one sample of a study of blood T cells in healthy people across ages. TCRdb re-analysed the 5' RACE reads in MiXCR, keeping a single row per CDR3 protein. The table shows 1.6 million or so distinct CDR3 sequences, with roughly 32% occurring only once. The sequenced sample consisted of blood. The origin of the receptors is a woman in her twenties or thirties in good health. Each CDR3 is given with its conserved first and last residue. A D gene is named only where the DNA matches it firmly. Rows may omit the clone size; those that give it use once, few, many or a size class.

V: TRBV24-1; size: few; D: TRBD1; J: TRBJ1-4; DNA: TGTGCCACCAGTGATTCCCGACAGGGGAACGAAAAACTGTTTTTT; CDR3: CATSDSRQGNEKLFF
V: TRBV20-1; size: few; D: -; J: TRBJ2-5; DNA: TGCAGTACGGACGGGCCCGCGAGTCAAGAGACCCAGTACTTC; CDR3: CSTDGPASQETQYF
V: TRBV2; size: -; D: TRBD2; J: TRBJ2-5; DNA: TGTGCCAGCAGTGAAGTAAGCGGGGAAGAGACCCAGTACTTC; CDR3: CASSEVSGEETQYF
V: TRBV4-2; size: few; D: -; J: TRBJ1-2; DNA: TGTGCCAGCAGCCAAGTGGCAGGGTATGACTACACCTTC; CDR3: CASSQVAGYDYTF
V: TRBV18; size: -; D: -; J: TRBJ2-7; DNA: TGTGCCAGCTCACCCGACTTTATAGGTGAGCAGTACTTC; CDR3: CASSPDFIGEQYF
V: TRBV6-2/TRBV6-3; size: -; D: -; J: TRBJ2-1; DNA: TGTGCCAGCACCGAAGGGGGGACCCGGTACAATGAGCAGTTCTTC; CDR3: CASTEGGTRYNEQFF
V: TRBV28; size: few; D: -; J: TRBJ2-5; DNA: TGTGCCAGCAGCCGCGGAGGACAGCCCCAAGAGACCCAGTACTTC; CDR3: CASSRGGQPQETQYF
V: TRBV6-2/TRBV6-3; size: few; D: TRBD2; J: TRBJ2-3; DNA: TGTGCCAGCAGCCGAAGGGCTAGCGGGGGCCGCACAGATACGCAGTATTTT; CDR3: CASSRRASGGRTDTQYF
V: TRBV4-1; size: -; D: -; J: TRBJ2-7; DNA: TGCGCCAGCAGCCTCCAGCCCGGGGGTATGGACGAGCAGTACTTC; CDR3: CASSLQPGGMDEQYF
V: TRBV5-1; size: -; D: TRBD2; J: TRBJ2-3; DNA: TGCGCCAGCAGCTTGGAAGGCGGGAGGGCAGATACGCAGTATTTT; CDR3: CASSLEGGRADTQYF
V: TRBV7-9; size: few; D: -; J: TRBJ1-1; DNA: TGTGCCAGCAGCTTAGGGTCAGGGGCCGCTTTCTTT; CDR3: CASSLGSGAAFF
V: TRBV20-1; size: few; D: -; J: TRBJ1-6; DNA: TGCAGTGCTCCACCGGGGGGTAGGTTTTCACCCCTCCACTTT; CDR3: CSAPPGGRFSPLHF
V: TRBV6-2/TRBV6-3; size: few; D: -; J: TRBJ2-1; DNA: TGTGCCAGCAGTTTCCCCTCGGAGGGAAATGAGCAGTTCTTC; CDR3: CASSFPSEGNEQFF
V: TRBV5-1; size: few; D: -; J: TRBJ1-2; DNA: TGCGCCAGCAGCTTGACCGGGGGCGTTGATGGCTACACCTTC; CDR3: CASSLTGGVDGYTF
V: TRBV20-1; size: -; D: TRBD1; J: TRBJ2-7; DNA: TGCAGTGCTGGGACCCGGGTTGGGACAGGGACCTACGAGCAGTACTTC; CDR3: CSAGTRVGTGTYEQYF
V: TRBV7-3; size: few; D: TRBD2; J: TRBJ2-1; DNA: TGTGCCAGCAGCTTAAGTGGCGGGGGGGCCGGGAATGAGCAGTTCTTC; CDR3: CASSLSGGGAGNEQFF
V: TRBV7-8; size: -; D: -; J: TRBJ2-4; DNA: TGTGCCAGCAGCTTGACAGCAGCCAAAAACATTCAGTACTTC; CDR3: CASSLTAAKNIQYF
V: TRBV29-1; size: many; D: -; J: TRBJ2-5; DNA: TGCAGCGTTGAGCCAGCCGGGGAGACCCAGTACTTC; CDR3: CSVEPAGETQYF
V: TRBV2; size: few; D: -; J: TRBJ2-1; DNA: TGTGCCAGCAGTGTACTAGGGTACAATGAGCAGTTCTTC; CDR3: CASSVLGYNEQFF
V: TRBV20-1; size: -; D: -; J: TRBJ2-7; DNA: TGCAGTGCTAGAGATGCGGTGTTCGGGGGTAACGAGCAGTACTTC; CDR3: CSARDAVFGGNEQYF
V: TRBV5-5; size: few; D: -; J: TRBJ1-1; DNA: TGTGCCAGCAGTCCGGGGTGGGGGTCCACTGAAGCTTTCTTT; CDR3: CASSPGWGSTEAFF
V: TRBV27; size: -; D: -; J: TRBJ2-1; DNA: TGTGCCAGCACCCGGGACCCCTACAATGAGCAGTTCTTC; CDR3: CASTRDPYNEQFF
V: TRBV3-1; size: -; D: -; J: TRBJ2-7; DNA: TGTGCCAGCAGCCATCTAGGTTGGGGGAGGCCTTACGAGCAGTACTTC; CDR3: CASSHLGWGRPYEQYF
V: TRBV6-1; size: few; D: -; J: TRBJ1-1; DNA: TGTGCCAGCACAAGGAACACTGAAGCTTTCTTT; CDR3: CASTRNTEAFF
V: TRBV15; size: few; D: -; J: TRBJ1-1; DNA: TGTGCCACCAGCAGGGGAGTACAGGGCACTGAAGCTTTCTTT; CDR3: CATSRGVQGTEAFF